This T cell receptor (beta chain) was identified in a study of blood T cell repertoires in COVID-19. Turning to the study itself: The study drew acute and convalescent COVID-19 samples from the United States, Italy and Spain. PBMCs, B-cell-depleted T cells, or T cells were the source of the cDNA or gDNA that made up the material.

The data were produced by immunoSEQ multiplex PCR, yet TCRdb's version contains in-frame clones alone and is incomplete. This sample carries 260,000 or so clones, 65% to 85% of them seen once, and the ten largest clones take approximately 6%. V was clipped by 7 bases and J by 1 base, with 10 bases between them. This CDR3 is 13 amino acids long. This clone came up a few times. This chain connects TRBV12-3 or TRBV12-4 to TRBJ1-1; D not certain. Sequencing input: peripheral blood. The origin of this receptor is an elderly man with acute or convalescent COVID-19. The CDR3 coding sequence is TGTGCCAGCAACCTAAAAGAGAACACTGAAGCTTTCTTT. It codes for CASNLKENTEAFF.